A single sample is the source of the 20 T cell receptor beta chains below, sequenced in a study of blood T cell repertoires in COVID-19. Clones were sequenced by immunoSEQ multiplex PCR, and TCRdb holds only the in-frame ones, with some missing. Found here are 150,000 to 200,000 clones, 84% of them singletons; the top ten hold approximately 2.6%. Sample: peripheral blood. The receptors stem from a woman of 80 years or more with COVID-19, enrolled during active disease.

The chain couples TRBV6-5 to TRBJ1-1; tentatively, D is TRBD1 (5 bases). The CDR3 covers 13 residues. Trimming removed 6 bases at V and 4 bases at J, with 12 bases between. Germline assignment: CDR1 MNHEY and CDR2 SVGAGI. The CDR3 DNA follows: TGTGCCAGCAGGGCCCAGGGATTCACTGAAGCTTTCTTT. Translating gives CASRAQGFTEAFF.

The chain couples TRBV3-1 (or the pseudogene TRBV3-2) to TRBJ1-2; weak D call: TRBD1 (5 bases). V was shortened by 0 bases and J by 8 bases, with 28 bases between the two germline ends. The V gene's germline CDR1 is LGHDT and CDR2 YNNKEL (reference sequence). CDR3 length: 19 residues. The CDR3 is CASSQDRGKEWWRGEGYTF. The CDR3 nucleotides read TGTGCCAGCAGCCAAGATCGGGGGAAAGAATGGTGGAGAGGGGAGGGCTACACCTTC.

This clone was counted once. The chain has TRBV6-5 and TRBJ2-7, with D possibly matching TRBD1 (6 bases). V lost 7 bases and J lost 2, with 15 bases in between. Germline CDR1 reads MNHEY; CDR2 reads SVGAGI. The CDR3 extends over 14 amino acids. CDR3 residues: CASTWTAQTYEQYF. CDR3 DNA sequence: TGTGCCAGCACCTGGACAGCCCAAACCTACGAGCAGTACTTC.

The chain combines TRBV19 with TRBJ1-2, with 8 positions matching TRBD1. The CDR3 sequence is 18 residues long. CDR1 and CDR2 from the germline V gene are LNHDA and SQIVND (reference sequence). V shed 6 bases and J 4 bases; nucleotides not matched to a gene: 19. DNA for the CDR3: TGTGCCAGTAGACTCACTCCCGACCCAGGGGGCGCAGGCTATGGCTACACCTTC. This encodes CASRLTPDPGGAGYGYTF.

J is TRBJ1-1 and V is TRBV19; a weak D match, TRBD1 (5 bases). The CDR3 covers 16 residues. Germline V lookup: CDR1 LNHDA, CDR2 SQIVND (reference sequence). The ends were cut back, 8 bases at V and 0 bases at J, with 19 bases in the middle. The CDR3 DNA reads TGTGCCAGTCTCCCCTACGCAGGGTTCATGAACACTGAAGCTTTCTTT. Its protein product is CASLPYAGFMNTEAFF. The full variable domain, its missing parts supplied by reference TRBV19 and TRBJ1-1, is DGGITQSPKYLFRKEGQNVTLSCEQNLNHDAMYWYRQDPGQGLRLIYYSQIVNDFQKGDIAEGYSVSREKKESFPLTVTSAQKNPTAFYLCASLPYAGFMNTEAFFGQGTRLTVV.

The rearrangement uses TRBV9 and TRBJ2-2, with 12 bases matching TRBD2. V dropped 4 bases and J dropped 4; count of bases not matched to a gene: 5. Germline V gives CDR1 SGDLS, CDR2 YYNGEE. The CDR3 has 16 amino acids. CDR3 amino acids: CASSRGLAGVTGELFF. In nucleotides, the CDR3 is TGTGCCAGCAGCAGGGGACTAGCGGGCGTCACCGGGGAGCTGTTTTTT.

V is TRBV4-3 and J is TRBJ2-1, with D tentatively TRBD2 (5 bases). V lost 4 bases, J lost 0 bases, and 13 bases lay in between. CDR1 and CDR2 (germline): LGHNA, YSLEER. The CDR3 consists of 16 residues. Here the CDR3 reads CASSRLTSASYNEQFF. The CDR3 region has the DNA TGCGCCAGCAGCCGACTAACCTCTGCCTCCTACAATGAGCAGTTCTTC.

The chain combines TRBV2 with TRBJ1-1; tentative D call: TRBD1 (5 bases). This CDR3 has 14 amino acids. Germline V lookup: CDR1 SNHLY, CDR2 FYNNEI. The V gene lost 4 bases and the J gene lost 3 bases, with 12 bases spanning the gap. Written as DNA, the CDR3 is TGTGCCAGCAGTGTGGAGGGGTGGGACACTGAAGCTTTCTTT. Its protein product is CASSVEGWDTEAFF.

This clone occurred a few times. V is TRBV5-1 and J is TRBJ1-1; 7 bases line up with TRBD1. Germline V gene lookup returns CDR1 SGHRS and CDR2 YFSETQ. This CDR3 has 15 amino acids. V lost 0 bases, J lost 3 bases, and 5 bases stayed unmatched. The CDR3 DNA reads TGCGCCAGCAGCTTGGAGCCAGGGGGGTACACTGAAGCTTTCTTT. This codes for CASSLEPGGYTEAFF.

The chain carries TRBV6-6 and TRBJ2-4; 11 nucleotides match TRBD2. The CDR3 covers 19 residues. J was trimmed by 1 base and V by 5 bases; bases with no gene match: 13. Germline V gives CDR1 MNHNY, CDR2 SVGAGI (reference sequence). As DNA, the CDR3 is TGTGCCAGCAGTCTCCGGGGTAGCGGGGGGGCCCGGGCCAAAAACATTCAGTACTTC. It yields the protein CASSLRGSGGARAKNIQYF.

V and J are TRBV18 and TRBJ2-7; 7 bases map to TRBD1. The CDR3 extends over 14 amino acids. Germline V CDR1 and CDR2: KGHSH, LQKENI. V shed 3 bases, J shed 4 bases, and the junction held 6 bases outside the gene matches. The CDR3 DNA follows: TGTGCCAGCTCACCGAGGGACAGCTCGTACGAGCAGTACTTC. It translates to CASSPRDSSYEQYF. Drawing the rest from reference TRBV18 and TRBJ2-7, the complete variable domain is NAGVMQNPRHLVRRRGQEARLRCSPMKGHSHVYWYRQLPEEGLKFMVYLQKENIIDESGMPKERFSAEFPKEGPSILRIQQVVRGDSAAYFCASSPRDSSYEQYFGPGTRLTVT.

The chain joins TRBV28 to TRBJ1-5, with 8 bases that match TRBD1. The V and J ends lost 3 bases and 5 bases, in that order; junction bases with no gene match: 3. This CDR3 is built from 14 residues. Germline CDR1 reads MDHEN; CDR2 reads SYDVKM. As DNA, the CDR3 is TGTGCCAGCAGTTTCGGACAGGGTCATCAGCCCCAGCATTTT. It yields the protein CASSFGQGHQPQHF.

This chain connects TRBV21-1 to TRBJ1-5; no check of the table's D call, TRBD1, against the DNA was made. TRBV21-1 constitutes a pseudogene. CDR3 size: 19 residues. The CDR3 region is CASSKARHTTTYSNQPQHF. CDR3 bases: TGTGCCAGCAGCAAAGCTCGTCACACGACGACATATAGCAATCAGCCCCAGCATTTT.

The chain combines TRBV10-3 with TRBJ1-1, with no clear D. The ends were cut back, 3 bases at V and 2 bases at J, with 13 bases in the middle. The CDR3 consists of 15 residues. Germline values: CDR1 ENHRY, CDR2 SYGVKD. As DNA, the CDR3 is TGTGCCATCAGTGATCCTAGCTACGGAAACACTGAAGCTTTCTTT. This sequence encodes CAISDPSYGNTEAFF.

CDR3: CASSYSDSQKGSTEAFF. As DNA, the CDR3 is TGTGCCAGCAGTTACTCGGACAGCCAGAAGGGGAGTACTGAAGCTTTCTTT. V and J are TRBV6-7 and TRBJ1-1; maybe TRBD1 (6 bases). TRBV6-7 qualifies as an ORF whose function is uncertain. The length of the CDR3 is 17 residues. The germline V and J ends were trimmed by 0 bases and 5 bases, with 19 bases remaining between them.

The V gene is TRBV5-5, the J gene TRBJ2-5; the D gene is possibly TRBD2 (5 bases). The CDR3 consists of 13 residues. The germline V and J ends were trimmed by 1 base and 1 base, with 5 bases remaining between them. CDR1 SGHKS and CDR2 YYEKEE come from the germline V gene (reference sequence). Written as DNA, the CDR3 is TGTGCCAGCAGCTTGCGGGGCCAAGAGACCCAGTACTTC. Its translation: CASSLRGQETQYF.

The rearrangement uses TRBV7-3 and TRBJ2-3; possibly TRBD2 for D (6 bases). The CDR3 extends over 15 amino acids. The V and J ends lost 5 bases and 1 base respectively, with 13 bases between them. Germline lookup yields CDR1 SGHTA and CDR2 FQGTGA. The CDR3 loop reads CASSPRVAGTDTQYF. The DNA of the CDR3 is TGTGCCAGCAGCCCCAGGGTAGCGGGCACAGATACGCAGTATTTT.

The gene calls are TRBV12-3 or TRBV12-4 and TRBJ2-7; a weak D match, TRBD1 (5 bases). V gave up 3 bases and J gave up 7 bases, with 13 bases separating them. The CDR3 contains 13 residues. The CDR3 coding sequence is TGTGCCAGCAGTTTTTTCAGGGATGTGGAGCAGTACTTC. It is translated as CASSFFRDVEQYF.

The chain has TRBV3-1 (or the pseudogene TRBV3-2) and TRBJ2-7; a weak D match, TRBD1 (6 bases). The germline V gene encodes CDR1 LGHDT and CDR2 YNNKEL (reference sequence). V lost 4 bases and J lost 2, with 18 bases in between. This CDR3 region has 16 residues. CDR3 DNA: TGTGCCAGCAGCCCGCCCCAGGGGACGTCTACCTACGAGCAGTACTTC. This encodes CASSPPQGTSTYEQYF.

The chain combines TRBV7-2 with TRBJ2-5; a weak D match, TRBD1 (5 bases). CDR1 and CDR2 from the germline V gene are SGHTA and FQGNSA. The CDR3 consists of 13 residues. Trimming shortened V by 5 bases and J by 1 base, and 8 bases separated the two germline ends. The CDR3 nucleotides read TGTGCCAGCAGCCGGACACGCCAAGAGACCCAGTACTTC. It yields the protein CASSRTRQETQYF.